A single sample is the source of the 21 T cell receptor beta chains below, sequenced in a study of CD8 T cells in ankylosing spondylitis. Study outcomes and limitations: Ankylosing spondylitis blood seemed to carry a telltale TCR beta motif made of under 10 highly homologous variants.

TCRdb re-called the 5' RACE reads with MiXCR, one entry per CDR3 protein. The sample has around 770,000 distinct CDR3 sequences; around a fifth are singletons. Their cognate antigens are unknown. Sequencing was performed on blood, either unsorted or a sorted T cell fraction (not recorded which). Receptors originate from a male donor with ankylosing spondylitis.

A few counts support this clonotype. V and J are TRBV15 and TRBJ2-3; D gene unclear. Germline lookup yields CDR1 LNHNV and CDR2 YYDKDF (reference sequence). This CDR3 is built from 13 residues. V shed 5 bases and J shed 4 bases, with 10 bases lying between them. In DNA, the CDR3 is TGTGCCACCAGCTACCGACTCTCAGATACGCAGTATTTT. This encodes CATSYRLSDTQYF.

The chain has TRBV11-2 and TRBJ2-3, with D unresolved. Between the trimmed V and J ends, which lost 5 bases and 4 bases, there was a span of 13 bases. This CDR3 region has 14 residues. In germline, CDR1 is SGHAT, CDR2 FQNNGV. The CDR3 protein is CASSLQIRPDTQYF. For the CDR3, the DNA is TGTGCCAGCAGCCTTCAAATAAGGCCAGATACGCAGTATTTT.

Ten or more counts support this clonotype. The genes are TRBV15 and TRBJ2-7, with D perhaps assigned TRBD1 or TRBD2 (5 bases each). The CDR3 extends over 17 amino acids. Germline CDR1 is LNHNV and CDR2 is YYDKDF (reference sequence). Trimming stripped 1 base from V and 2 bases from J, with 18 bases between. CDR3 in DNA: TGTGCCACCAGCAGAGGATGGGGGTCGGGAACTGCCTACGAGCAGTACTTC. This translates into CATSRGWGSGTAYEQYF.

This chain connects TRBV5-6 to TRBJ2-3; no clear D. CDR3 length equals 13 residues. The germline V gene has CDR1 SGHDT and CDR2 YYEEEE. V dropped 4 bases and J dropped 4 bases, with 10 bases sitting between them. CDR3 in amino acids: CASSPPSSDTQYF. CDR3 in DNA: TGTGCCAGCAGCCCCCCATCCTCAGATACGCAGTATTTT.

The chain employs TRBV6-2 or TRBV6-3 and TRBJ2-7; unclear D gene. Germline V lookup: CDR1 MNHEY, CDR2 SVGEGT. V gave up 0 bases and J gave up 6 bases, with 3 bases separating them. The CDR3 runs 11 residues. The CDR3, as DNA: TGTGCCAGCAGTTACTCCGCCGAGCAGTACTTC. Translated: CASSYSAEQYF.

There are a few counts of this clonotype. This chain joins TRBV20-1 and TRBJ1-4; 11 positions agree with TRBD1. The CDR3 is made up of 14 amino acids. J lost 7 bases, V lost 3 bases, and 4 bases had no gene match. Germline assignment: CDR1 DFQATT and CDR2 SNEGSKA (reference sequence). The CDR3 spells CSARRGTGGEKLFF. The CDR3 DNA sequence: TGCAGTGCTAGGCGCGGGACAGGGGGTGAAAAACTGTTTTTT.

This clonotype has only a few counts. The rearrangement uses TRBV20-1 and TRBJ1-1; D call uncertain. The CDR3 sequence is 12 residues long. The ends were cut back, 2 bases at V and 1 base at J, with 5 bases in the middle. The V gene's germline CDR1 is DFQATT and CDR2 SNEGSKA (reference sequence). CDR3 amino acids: CSARTPNTEAFF. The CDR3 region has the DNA TGCAGTGCTAGAACCCCGAACACTGAAGCTTTCTTT.

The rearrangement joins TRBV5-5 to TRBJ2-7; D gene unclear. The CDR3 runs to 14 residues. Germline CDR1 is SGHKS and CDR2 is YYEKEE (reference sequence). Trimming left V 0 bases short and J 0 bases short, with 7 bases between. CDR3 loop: CASSLEWVSYEQYF. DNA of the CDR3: TGTGCCAGCAGCTTGGAGTGGGTCTCCTACGAGCAGTACTTC.

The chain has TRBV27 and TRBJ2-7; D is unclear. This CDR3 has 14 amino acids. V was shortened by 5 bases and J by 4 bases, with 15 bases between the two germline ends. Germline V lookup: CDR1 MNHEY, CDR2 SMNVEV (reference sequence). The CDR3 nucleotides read TGTGCCAGCAGTCCCCGGACGGAACAGTACGAGCAGTACTTC. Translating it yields CASSPRTEQYEQYF.

CDR3 loop: CSAGLPGVQYF. CDR3 DNA: TGCAGTGCTGGACTTCCGGGAGTACAGTATTTT. The chain links TRBV20-1 to TRBJ2-3, with D perhaps matching TRBD2 (6 bases). This CDR3 comprises 11 residues. Germline values: CDR1 DFQATT, CDR2 SNEGSKA (reference sequence). V was trimmed by 5 bases and J by 12 bases, leaving 15 bases between them.

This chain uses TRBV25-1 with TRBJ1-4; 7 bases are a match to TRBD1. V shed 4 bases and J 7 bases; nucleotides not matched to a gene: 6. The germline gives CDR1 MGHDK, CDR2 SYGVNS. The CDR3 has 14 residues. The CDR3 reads CASSVPGGGEKLFF. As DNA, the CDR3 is TGTGCCAGCAGTGTCCCAGGGGGAGGTGAAAAACTGTTTTTT.

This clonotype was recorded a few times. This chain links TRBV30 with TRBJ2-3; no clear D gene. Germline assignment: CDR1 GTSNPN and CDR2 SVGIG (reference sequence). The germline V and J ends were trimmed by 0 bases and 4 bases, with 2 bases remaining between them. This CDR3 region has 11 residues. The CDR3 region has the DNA TGTGCCTGGAGTGTACCAGATACGCAGTATTTT. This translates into CAWSVPDTQYF.

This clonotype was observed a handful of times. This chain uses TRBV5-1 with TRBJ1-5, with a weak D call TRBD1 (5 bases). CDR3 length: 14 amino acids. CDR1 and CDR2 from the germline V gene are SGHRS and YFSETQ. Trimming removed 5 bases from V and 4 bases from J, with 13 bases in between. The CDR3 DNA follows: TGCGCCAGCAGGCCCGGGACCGAGAATCAGCCCCAGCATTTT. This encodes CASRPGTENQPQHF.

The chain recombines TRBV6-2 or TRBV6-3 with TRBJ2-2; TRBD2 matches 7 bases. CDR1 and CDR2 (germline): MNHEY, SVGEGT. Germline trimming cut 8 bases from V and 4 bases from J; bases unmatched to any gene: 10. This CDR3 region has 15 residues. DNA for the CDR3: TGTGCCAGCGTTGACCCGGGGGGACTCACCGGGGAGCTGTTTTTT. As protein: CASVDPGGLTGELFF.

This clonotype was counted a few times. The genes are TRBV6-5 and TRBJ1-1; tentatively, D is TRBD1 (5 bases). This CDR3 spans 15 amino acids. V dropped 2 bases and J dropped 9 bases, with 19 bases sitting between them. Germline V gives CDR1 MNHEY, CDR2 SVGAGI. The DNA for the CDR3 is TGTGCCAGCAGTTACCACACGCCGGGGGAGAGAAAAGCTTTCTTT. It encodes CASSYHTPGERKAFF.

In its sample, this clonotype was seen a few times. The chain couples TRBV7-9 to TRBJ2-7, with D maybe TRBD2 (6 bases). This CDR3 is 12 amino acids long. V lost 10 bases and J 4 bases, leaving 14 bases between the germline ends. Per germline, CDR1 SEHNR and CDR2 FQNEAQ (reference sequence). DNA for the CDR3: TGTGCCACCGGAGGGTCCAATTACGAGCAGTACTTC. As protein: CATGGSNYEQYF.

The CDR3 loop reads CASSSGPWWDTEAFF. CDR3 sequence (DNA): TGTGCCAGTTCATCAGGGCCATGGTGGGACACTGAAGCTTTCTTT. The chain couples TRBV5-5 to TRBJ1-1, with a possible D match to TRBD1 (5 bases). Trimming stripped 8 bases from V and 3 bases from J, with 20 bases between. Germline CDR1 reads SGHKS; CDR2 reads YYEKEE (reference sequence). The CDR3 is made up of 15 amino acids.

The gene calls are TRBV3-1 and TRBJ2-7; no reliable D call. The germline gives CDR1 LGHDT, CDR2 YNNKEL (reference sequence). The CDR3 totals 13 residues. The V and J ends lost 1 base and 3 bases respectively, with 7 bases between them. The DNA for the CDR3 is TGTGCCAGCAGCCAAGGGCGAGTCTACGAGCAGTACTTC. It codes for CASSQGRVYEQYF.

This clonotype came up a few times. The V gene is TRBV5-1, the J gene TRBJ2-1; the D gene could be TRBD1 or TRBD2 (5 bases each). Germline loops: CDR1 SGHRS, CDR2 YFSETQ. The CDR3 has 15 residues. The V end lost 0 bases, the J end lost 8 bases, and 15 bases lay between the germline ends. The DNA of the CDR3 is TGCGCCAGCAGCTTGGCGGACCTGTTGGGGGATGAGCAGTTCTTC. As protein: CASSLADLLGDEQFF.

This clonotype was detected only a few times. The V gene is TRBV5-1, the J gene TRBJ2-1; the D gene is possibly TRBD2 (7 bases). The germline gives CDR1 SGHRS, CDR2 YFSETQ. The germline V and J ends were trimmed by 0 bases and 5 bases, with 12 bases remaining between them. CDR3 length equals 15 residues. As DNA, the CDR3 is TGCGCCAGCAGCTTGGTCGGGGGGCCCGACAATGAGCAGTTCTTC. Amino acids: CASSLVGGPDNEQFF.

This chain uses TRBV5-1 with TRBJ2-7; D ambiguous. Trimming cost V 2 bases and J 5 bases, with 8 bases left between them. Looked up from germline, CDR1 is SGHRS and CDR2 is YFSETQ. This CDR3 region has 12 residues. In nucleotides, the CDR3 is TGCGCCAGCAGCTTCGCCGCGGACGAGCAGTACTTC. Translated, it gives CASSFAADEQYF.